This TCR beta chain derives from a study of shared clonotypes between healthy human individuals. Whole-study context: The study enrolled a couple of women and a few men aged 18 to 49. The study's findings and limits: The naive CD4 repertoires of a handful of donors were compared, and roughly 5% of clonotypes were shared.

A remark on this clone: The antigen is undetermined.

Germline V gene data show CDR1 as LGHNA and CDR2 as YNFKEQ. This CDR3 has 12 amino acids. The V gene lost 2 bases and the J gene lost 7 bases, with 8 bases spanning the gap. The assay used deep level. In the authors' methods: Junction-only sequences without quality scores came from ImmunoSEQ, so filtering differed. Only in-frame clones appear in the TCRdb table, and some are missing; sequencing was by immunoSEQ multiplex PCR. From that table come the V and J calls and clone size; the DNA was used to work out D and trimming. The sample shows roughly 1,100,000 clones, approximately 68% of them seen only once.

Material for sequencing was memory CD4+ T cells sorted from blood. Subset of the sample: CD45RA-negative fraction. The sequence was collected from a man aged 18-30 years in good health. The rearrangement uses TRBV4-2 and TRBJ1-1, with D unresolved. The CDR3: CASSQPAVEAFF. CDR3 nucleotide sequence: TGTGCCAGCAGCCAACCGGCCGTTGAAGCTTTCTTT.